This T cell receptor beta chain was captured in a study of T cells in Graves' hyperthyroidism and ophthalmopathy. Whole-study findings and limits: Clonotypes that were expanded in thyroid above 0.001 mostly appeared in blood too.

Amplification of TCR beta CDR3 regions was performed using RNA transcripts as template. When the TCR CDR3 underwent first-round RT-PCR, the HTBI primer set was used. TCRdb independently ran MiXCR on the multiplex PCR reads; one entry per CDR3 protein. The sample has approximately 360,000 distinct CDR3 sequences, approximately 14% seen once. Diagnoses were established using clinical symptoms, serum thyroxine and TRAb, thyroid ultrasound and orbital computed tomography. This blood was taken when hyperthyroidism was first diagnosed, before any ophthalmopathy symptoms existed. Extraction of PBMCs used under 13 ml of fresh peripheral blood. The V segment lost 5 bases and the J segment 6 bases; nucleotides outside the gene matches: 5. The CDR3 spans 14 residues. At least ten counts were recorded for this clonotype. Its specificity is unknown.

The sample comprised blood. The TCR comes from a woman aged 18-30 years with Graves' hyperthyroidism that later progressed to Graves' ophthalmopathy. The V and J genes are TRBV12-3 or TRBV12-4 and TRBJ2-7; 12 bases are a match to TRBD2. The CDR3 sequence is CASSAGTSGSEQYF. The CDR3 DNA reads as TGTGCCAGCAGTGCCGGGACTAGCGGGTCCGAGCAGTACTTC.